Below, 13 T cell receptor beta chains from the same sample are listed, as sequenced in a study of CD8+ T cells in alopecia areata (dated by TCRdb to the late 2010s). Receptor amplification or capture employed the immunoSEQ multiplex PCR assay. RNA was extracted from all samples and reverse transcribed into cDNA as template for TCR sequencing. The table comes from immuneACCESS by way of TCRdb, which keeps in-frame sequences with V and J called. Part of the clones is missing from these tables; in studies checked, under half for an unresolved V gene and the rest for unknown reasons. In this sample the table shows about 190,000 clones, more than 55% of which occur a single time. Jointly, the top ten make up approximately 1.4% of the sample. The treatment or condition label for this specimen denotes: oral pan-JAK inhibitor, 5-10 mg twice daily. The source material was CD4+ T cells sorted from blood, sampled at approximately week 50, from a patient treated with tofacitinib. The origin of the receptors is a human donor with alopecia areata.

This clone has a single count. CDR3 bases: TGTGCTAGTGGTAGTATTCTTGGACAGGGATATAATGAGCAGTTCTTC. Residues: CASGSILGQGYNEQFF. V and J are TRBV12-5 and TRBJ2-1; TRBD1 matches 8 bases. Looked up from germline, CDR1 is LGHNT and CDR2 is FRNRAP. V lost 5 bases and J lost 7; bases outside the gene matches: 13. The CDR3 length is 16 residues.

The rearrangement uses TRBV30 and TRBJ2-7, with D maybe TRBD2 (6 bases). The germline V gene encodes CDR1 GTSNPN and CDR2 SVGIG (reference sequence). CDR3 size: 12 residues. Trimming left V 5 bases short and J 3 bases short, with 11 bases between. CDR3 sequence (DNA): TGTGCCTGGTCTCCCGGGGGCTACGAGCAGTACTTC. Amino acids: CAWSPGGYEQYF.

This clone occurred once. The chain employs TRBV5-1 and TRBJ1-1; no clear D. CDR1 and CDR2 from the germline V gene are SGHRS and YFSETQ. This CDR3 is built from 13 residues. V was clipped by 2 bases and J by 5 bases, with 10 bases between them. CDR3 nucleotides: TGCGCCAGCAGCTTCCTACTCGGAACTGAAGCTTTCTTT. This sequence encodes CASSFLLGTEAFF.

The chain is built from TRBV27 and TRBJ1-5, with D tentatively TRBD1 (5 bases). This CDR3 contains 14 residues. Germline values: CDR1 MNHEY, CDR2 SMNVEV (reference sequence). Trimming cost V 3 bases and J 6 bases, with 12 bases left between them. The CDR3 bases are TGTGCCAGCAGTTTCCAGGGTGGAGGTCAGCCCCAGCATTTT. Protein: CASSFQGGGQPQHF.

This clone appeared many times. The chain recombines TRBV11-2 with TRBJ2-3; 7 bases line up with TRBD2. Germline V gives CDR1 SGHAT, CDR2 FQNNGV. With V trimmed by 4 bases and J by 0 bases, 7 bases remained unmatched. The CDR3 runs 16 residues. As DNA, the CDR3 is TGTGCCAGCAGCTCCCAGCGGGGCCTAAGCACAGATACGCAGTATTTT. Amino acids: CASSSQRGLSTDTQYF.

The chain links TRBV2 to TRBJ1-1; D uncertain. Trimming took off 7 bases at V and 1 base at J, with 10 bases between the two ends. Germline V gene data show CDR1 as SNHLY and CDR2 as FYNNEI. CDR3 size: 13 residues. The DNA for the CDR3 is TGTGCCAGCATGGCAGCTAAGAACACTGAAGCTTTCTTT. It is translated as CASMAAKNTEAFF.

This clone was found once. The rearrangement links TRBV5-1 to TRBJ2-7; D unresolved. Germline V lookup: CDR1 SGHRS, CDR2 YFSETQ. The CDR3 runs 14 residues. V was pared by 1 base and J by 0 bases, with 8 bases between. Here the CDR3 reads CASSLMIGSYEQYF. CDR3 nucleotide sequence: TGCGCCAGCAGCTTGATGATAGGCTCCTACGAGCAGTACTTC.

V gene TRBV2 combines with J gene TRBJ2-3; D unclear. In germline, CDR1 is SNHLY, CDR2 FYNNEI. The V and J ends lost 2 bases and 2 bases respectively, with 11 bases between them. The CDR3 is 15 amino acids. CDR3 in amino acids: CASSESGRITDTQYF. For the CDR3, the DNA is TGTGCCAGCAGTGAAAGTGGGCGGATCACAGATACGCAGTATTTT.

In nucleotides, the CDR3 is TGTGCCTGGATACGGGGACTAGCGGGGGCCATAGATACGCAGTATTTT. It specifies CAWIRGLAGAIDTQYF. The chain carries TRBV30 and TRBJ2-3, with 14 bases aligning to TRBD2. Losses at the gene ends were 4 bases for V and 5 bases for J; bases not matched to a gene: 8. The CDR3 consists of 16 residues. Germline loops: CDR1 GTSNPN, CDR2 SVGIG (reference sequence).

The rearrangement links TRBV19 to TRBJ1-6; 9 nucleotides line up with TRBD1. V lost 3 bases and J lost 6; bases outside the gene matches: 12. Germline V gives CDR1 LNHDA, CDR2 SQIVND (reference sequence). This CDR3 comprises 18 residues. The CDR3 region is CASSIQATGQGTNSPLHF. The CDR3 DNA is TGTGCCAGTAGTATCCAAGCCACCGGACAGGGGACTAATTCACCCCTCCACTTT.

The genes are TRBV25-1 and TRBJ2-1; D gene uncertain. The CDR3 totals 15 residues. V was clipped by 6 bases and J by 6 bases, with 18 bases between them. The germline V gene has CDR1 MGHDK and CDR2 SYGVNS. This CDR3 reads CASSPTLPSSNEQFF. The DNA for the CDR3 is TGTGCCAGCAGCCCCACTCTGCCCAGTTCCAATGAGCAGTTCTTC. The full variable domain, completed using reference TRBV25-1 and TRBJ2-1, is EADIYQTPRYLVIGTGKKITLECSQTMGHDKMYWYQQDPGMELHLIHYSYGVNSTEKGDLSSESTVSRIRTEHFPLTLESARPSHTSQYLCASSPTLPSSNEQFFGPGTRLTVL.

The rearrangement joins TRBV4-1 to TRBJ1-2; 7 bases are a match to TRBD1. The CDR3 runs to 16 residues. Germline CDR1 is MGHRA and CDR2 is YSYEKL. Losses at the gene ends were 1 base for V and 3 bases for J; bases not matched to a gene: 8. The CDR3 sequence: CASSQVTGLWDYGYTF. The CDR3 bases are TGCGCCAGCAGCCAAGTGACAGGGCTCTGGGACTATGGCTACACCTTC.

The chain has TRBV5-1 and TRBJ2-1; a weak D match, TRBD1 (5 bases). The CDR3 is 14 residues long. The germline gives CDR1 SGHRS, CDR2 YFSETQ. V lost 0 bases and J lost 2, with 6 bases in between. In DNA form, the CDR3 reads TGCGCCAGCAGCTTGGAGGGGACCTACAATGAGCAGTTCTTC. It encodes CASSLEGTYNEQFF.